The 29 T cell receptor beta chains in this list originate from one sample, sequenced in a study of T cell repertoires in cytomegalovirus infection. MiXCR, run by TCRdb on the reads, gives a single entry per CDR3 protein. Among 450,000 to 550,000 distinct CDR3 sequences listed, about 42% were seen once. The antigens these receptors bind are not known. The sample in question was cultured PBMCs, obtained from culture after CMV antigen stimulation. All receptors come from a human donor in good health (CMV status not recorded). Some clones in this sample may be carry-over from other donors' samples.

J is TRBJ2-3 and V is TRBV4-3; D is undetermined. The CDR3 has 13 residues. Per germline, CDR1 LGHNA and CDR2 YSLEER. Trimming stripped 5 bases from V and 6 bases from J, with 12 bases between. CDR3 DNA sequence: TGCGCCAGCAGCTACACCCTAGGGGATACGCAGTATTTT. Its protein product is CASSYTLGDTQYF.

This clonotype came up a few times. V is TRBV7-9 and J is TRBJ1-1, with D perhaps TRBD1 (5 bases). V was clipped by 2 bases and J by 5 bases, with 12 bases between them. CDR1 and CDR2 (germline): SEHNR, FQNEAQ (reference sequence). The length of the CDR3 is 14 residues. CDR3 DNA sequence: TGTGCCAGCAGCTTAAGGTGGGAGGGGACTGAAGCTTTCTTT. Protein product: CASSLRWEGTEAFF.

The rearrangement links TRBV4-1 to TRBJ2-7; D call uncertain. Germline CDR1 is MGHRA and CDR2 is YSYEKL. This CDR3 spans 14 amino acids. V was pared by 3 bases and J by 2 bases, with 11 bases between. CDR3 sequence reads: CASSQTDGPYEQYF. For the CDR3, the DNA is TGCGCCAGCAGCCAGACGGACGGCCCCTACGAGCAGTACTTC.

The chain employs TRBV19 and TRBJ2-6, with D tentatively TRBD1 (5 bases). The CDR3 has 11 residues. V was trimmed by 9 bases and J by 13 bases, leaving 13 bases between them. Germline V gene sequence: CDR1 LNHDA, CDR2 SQIVND (reference sequence). DNA for the CDR3: TGTGCCAGGAGAAGGGGAAATGTCCTGACTTTC. It yields the protein CARRRGNVLTF.

This rearrangement joins TRBV7-6 to TRBJ2-7; 7 bases agree with TRBD1. Germline assignment: CDR1 SGHVS and CDR2 FNYEAQ. This CDR3 has 13 amino acids. Losses at the gene ends were 3 bases for V and 5 bases for J; bases not matched to a gene: 4. CDR3 loop: CASSFPQGDEQYF. In nucleotides, the CDR3 is TGTGCCAGCAGCTTCCCTCAGGGGGACGAGCAGTACTTC.

This clonotype was counted a single time. The J gene is TRBJ1-5, the V gene TRBV19; D is ambiguous. Trimming cost V 7 bases and J 3 bases, with 10 bases left between them. Germline values: CDR1 LNHDA, CDR2 SQIVND (reference sequence). The CDR3 contains 13 residues. The CDR3 DNA sequence: TGTGCCAGTATGTCCAGTGTCAATCAGCCCCAGCATTTT. It codes for CASMSSVNQPQHF.

CDR3 sequence reads: CAARFSDGTDTQYF. The DNA for the CDR3 is TGTGCCGCGCGATTTAGCGACGGCACAGATACGCAGTATTTT. The V and J genes are TRBV10-3 and TRBJ2-3; a weak D match, TRBD2 (5 bases). The V gene's germline CDR1 is ENHRY and CDR2 SYGVKD. The CDR3 is 14 residues long. Trimming shortened V by 11 bases and J by 1 base, and 16 bases separated the two germline ends.

V gene TRBV7-2 combines with J gene TRBJ1-2; D is ambiguous. With 3 bases removed from V and 4 bases from J, the gap between germline ends came to 15 bases. Germline V gives CDR1 SGHTA, CDR2 FQGNSA. This CDR3 is 15 amino acids long. CDR3 DNA: TGTGCCAGCAGCTTCGACCCGATAATGACCTATGGCTACACCTTC. This codes for CASSFDPIMTYGYTF.

This clonotype was picked up a small number of times. The chain has TRBV7-8 and TRBJ2-3, with D unresolved. Trimming removed 3 bases from V and 6 bases from J, with 7 bases in between. This CDR3 has 12 amino acids. CDR1 is SGHVS, CDR2 FQNEAQ, per germline. CDR3 sequence (DNA): TGTGCCAGCAGCTTTTACGGTGATACGCAGTATTTT. It is translated as CASSFYGDTQYF.

This clonotype was picked up many times. V gene TRBV4-1 combines with J gene TRBJ2-1; either TRBD1 or TRBD2 may fit D (5 bases each). The V end lost 1 base, the J end lost 8 bases, and 30 bases lay between the germline ends. CDR1 is MGHRA and CDR2 is YSYEKL in the germline V gene. CDR3 size: 20 residues. The DNA for the CDR3 is TGCGCCAGCAGCCAAGTGCCTACCCTTCCGGGACCGGCGAGGCTCCATGAGCAGTTCTTC. Amino acids: CASSQVPTLPGPARLHEQFF.

The chain links TRBV7-2 to TRBJ2-1; the D is unclear. The CDR3 is 15 residues long. Trimming pared 1 base from V and 4 bases from J, leaving 11 bases between. Germline V gives CDR1 SGHTA, CDR2 FQGNSA. CDR3 amino acids: CASSLGPSAYNEQFF. CDR3 coding DNA: TGTGCCAGCAGCTTAGGGCCCTCGGCTTACAATGAGCAGTTCTTC.

This clonotype has more than one count but fewer than ten. The V call is TRBV20-1, the J call TRBJ2-1; D perhaps matches TRBD2 (5 bases). CDR1 is DFQATT and CDR2 is SNEGSKA in the germline V gene (reference sequence). The CDR3 extends over 16 amino acids. V gave up 6 bases and J gave up 4 bases, with 22 bases separating them. CDR3 protein: CSALTPGGRTYNEQFF. For the CDR3, the DNA is TGCAGTGCCTTGACTCCGGGCGGGCGAACTTACAATGAGCAGTTCTTC.

V is TRBV15 and J is TRBJ1-5; 7 bases fit TRBD1. The CDR3 runs to 13 residues. CDR1 LNHNV and CDR2 YYDKDF come from the germline V gene (reference sequence). V lost 6 bases to trimming and J lost 4 bases; unmatched junction nucleotides: 3. The CDR3 bases are TGTGCCACCAGACAGGGGTCTAATCAGCCCCAGCATTTT. Protein: CATRQGSNQPQHF.

The V and J genes are TRBV7-8 and TRBJ2-2, with D maybe TRBD2 (6 bases). The CDR3 is made up of 14 amino acids. Trimming pared 8 bases from V and 3 bases from J, leaving 13 bases between. Germline CDR1 reads SGHVS; CDR2 reads FQNEAQ. This CDR3 reads CASYRPGDTGELFF. CDR3 DNA sequence: TGTGCCAGCTACCGGCCGGGGGACACCGGGGAGCTGTTTTTT.

The chain joins TRBV7-2 to TRBJ2-5, with TRBD2 matching 7 bases. The CDR3 has 15 amino acids. Per germline, CDR1 SGHTA and CDR2 FQGNSA. J lost 1 base, V lost 4 bases, and 6 bases had no gene match. The CDR3 reads CASSSRGLLQETQYF. The DNA of the CDR3 is TGTGCCAGCAGCTCTAGGGGACTACTCCAAGAGACCCAGTACTTC.

V is TRBV2 and J is TRBJ2-7; possible D gene TRBD1, 6 bases. CDR1 SNHLY and CDR2 FYNNEI come from the germline V gene. V dropped 5 bases and J dropped 2 bases, with 16 bases sitting between them. This CDR3 spans 15 amino acids. The chain's CDR3 is CASSTPNREPYEQYF. The CDR3, as DNA: TGTGCCAGCAGTACTCCGAACAGGGAGCCCTACGAGCAGTACTTC.

This chain connects TRBV7-2 to TRBJ1-2; 8 bases are a match to TRBD1. After removal of 3 bases from V and 7 bases from J, the junction contained 10 bases not matched to a gene. The length of the CDR3 is 15 residues. CDR1 SGHTA and CDR2 FQGNSA come from the germline V gene. The CDR3 protein is CASSFGTGGGGGYTF. The CDR3 nucleotides are TGTGCCAGCAGCTTTGGGACAGGTGGGGGGGGTGGCTACACCTTC.

This clonotype was counted between two and nine times. The CDR3 region is CASSPGGGSGEDTGELFF. CDR3 coding DNA: TGTGCCAGCAGCCCCGGGGGTGGTAGCGGGGAGGACACCGGGGAGCTGTTTTTT. The V gene is TRBV12-3 or TRBV12-4, the J gene TRBJ2-2; 8 nucleotides align to TRBD2. This CDR3 has 18 residues. The V and J ends lost 6 bases and 3 bases, in that order; junction bases with no gene match: 15.

J is TRBJ2-7 and V is TRBV7-8; no clear D. Trimming cost V 0 bases and J 2 bases, with 11 bases left between them. CDR1 is SGHVS and CDR2 is FQNEAQ in the germline V gene. The CDR3 loop spans 15 amino acids. The CDR3: CASSLARIRTYEQYF. The CDR3 coding sequence is TGTGCCAGCAGCTTAGCGCGGATTAGGACCTACGAGCAGTACTTC.

The chain is built from TRBV27 and TRBJ2-1; D could derive from TRBD1 or TRBD2 (5 bases each). The CDR3 length is 14 residues. Trimming pared 0 bases from V and 8 bases from J, leaving 11 bases between. The germline gives CDR1 MNHEY, CDR2 SMNVEV (reference sequence). The CDR3 coding sequence is TGTGCCAGCAGTTTATCGGGGACGAATCATGAGCAGTTCTTC. Its protein product is CASSLSGTNHEQFF.

This CDR3 reads CASSHGTAVTDTQYF. The CDR3 region has the DNA TGCGCCAGCAGCCACGGGACAGCAGTAACAGATACGCAGTATTTT. The rearrangement links TRBV5-1 to TRBJ2-3; 7 bases map to TRBD1. This CDR3 region has 15 residues. V lost 4 bases to trimming and J lost 3 bases; unmatched junction nucleotides: 8. Germline V gene sequence: CDR1 SGHRS, CDR2 YFSETQ. Using reference TRBV5-1 and TRBJ2-3 for the parts outside the CDR3, the full variable domain is KAGVTQTPRYLIKTRGQQVTLSCSPISGHRSVSWYQQTPGQGLQFLFEYFSETQRNKGNFPGRFSGRQFSNSRSEMNVSTLELGDSALYLCASSHGTAVTDTQYFGPGTRLTVL.

The rearrangement joins TRBV27 to TRBJ2-7; possibly TRBD1 or TRBD2 for D (6 bases each). Trimming left V 6 bases short and J 7 bases short, with 16 bases between. CDR1 is MNHEY and CDR2 is SMNVEV in the germline V gene (reference sequence). This CDR3 is 13 amino acids long. CDR3 loop: CASSLIGGREQYF. DNA of the CDR3: TGTGCCAGCAGCTTGATCGGGGGCAGGGAGCAGTACTTC.

This clonotype was detected a few times. This chain connects TRBV20-1 to TRBJ2-1, with TRBD2 identical over 9 bases. This CDR3 is built from 14 residues. The junction had 5 bases not matched to a gene; V was cut back by 3 bases and J by 5 bases. The V gene's germline CDR1 is DFQATT and CDR2 SNEGSKA (reference sequence). The CDR3, as DNA: TGCAGTGCTAGGAGACTAGCGGCTAACAATGAGCAGTTCTTC. Translation: CSARRLAANNEQFF.

The chain uses TRBV9 and TRBJ1-2, with D unclear. Looked up from germline, CDR1 is SGDLS and CDR2 is YYNGEE. Trimming took 6 bases from V and 4 from J, leaving 19 bases between them. This CDR3 region has 15 residues. The DNA of the CDR3 is TGTGCCAGCAATGTGGGTGACGGGTCTTCCTATGGCTACACCTTC. The encoded protein is CASNVGDGSSYGYTF.

A few counts support this clonotype. This sequence joins TRBV7-2 and TRBJ2-5; D not certain. This CDR3 contains 14 residues. V gave up 1 base and J gave up 5 bases, with 11 bases separating them. Germline loops: CDR1 SGHTA, CDR2 FQGNSA. For the CDR3, the DNA is TGTGCCAGCAGCTTAGTGGCCAGGTCGGAGACCCAGTACTTC. It codes for CASSLVARSETQYF.

This sequence joins TRBV7-9 and TRBJ1-2, with 8 bases aligning to TRBD1. The CDR3 runs 18 residues. The junction had 13 bases not matched to a gene; V was cut back by 0 bases and J by 4 bases. Germline V CDR1 and CDR2: SEHNR, FQNEAQ (reference sequence). As DNA, the CDR3 is TGTGCCAGCAGCTTAGCGACAGGGGAATTCCTGTCCACCTATGGCTACACCTTC. It yields the protein CASSLATGEFLSTYGYTF.

This chain links TRBV18 with TRBJ2-1; D is perhaps TRBD1 (5 bases). Trimming took off 0 bases at V and 5 bases at J, with 14 bases between the two ends. Germline V gene sequence: CDR1 KGHSH, CDR2 LQKENI. CDR3 length: 16 residues. CDR3 sequence reads: CASSPPVATDDNEQFF. The CDR3 nucleotides read TGTGCCAGCTCACCACCGGTGGCGACAGACGACAATGAGCAGTTCTTC.

Only a few counts were recorded for this clonotype. The V call is TRBV20-1, the J call TRBJ2-1; TRBD1 might be the D (6 bases). The length of the CDR3 is 17 residues. Germline CDR1 and CDR2: DFQATT and SNEGSKA (reference sequence). Trimming removed 0 bases from V and 4 bases from J, with 19 bases in between. CDR3 DNA sequence: TGCAGTGCTAGAGATCTCGCCGGGACAACTAATTACAATGAGCAGTTCTTC. As protein: CSARDLAGTTNYNEQFF.

The gene calls are TRBV7-6 and TRBJ2-2; unclear D gene. Per the germline V gene, CDR1 is SGHVS and CDR2 is FNYEAQ. The CDR3 extends over 14 amino acids. V dropped 2 bases and J dropped 6 bases, with 10 bases sitting between them. CDR3 amino acids: CASSLLSSSGELFF. CDR3 DNA sequence: TGTGCCAGCAGCTTATTATCCTCATCCGGGGAGCTGTTTTTT. The full variable domain, with the rest looked up from reference TRBV7-6 and TRBJ2-2, is GAGVSQSPRYKVTKRGQDVALRCDPISGHVSLYWYRQALGQGPEFLTYFNYEAQQDKSGLPNDRFSAERPEGSISTLTIQRTEQRDSAMYRCASSLLSSSGELFFGEGSRLTVL.